This is a list of T cell receptor beta chains from one sample in a study of cytomegalovirus exposure and HLA in healthy donors. The assay was immunoSEQ multiplex PCR, and TCRdb's table has in-frame clones only and misses some. The profile covers some 170,000 clones, with 70% to 90% appearing a single time and around 2.4% taken by the ten largest. The sample was PBMCs. These receptors all come from a young man in good health and CMV-seropositive. Each CDR3 is given with its conserved first and last residue. Fields, in order: CDR3 protein, clone size, V gene. For some rows the clone size is stated as once, few or many, or as a class when expanded; others skip it.

CASRGTGEGEKLFF	NA	TRBV6-6
CASSYSMASYNSPLHF	few	TRBV6-5
CASESGTTTDTQYF	NA	TRBV6-1
CASSYNLAGSNYGYTF	once	TRBV6-6
CASRKGTSGGSYNEQFF	many	TRBV7-2
CASSQDNWVAEADTQYF	NA	TRBV4-3
CASRGASYEQYF	NA	TRBV5-6
CASSVRKGTVNEKLFF	NA	TRBV19
CASSVGGGVPNEQFF	NA	TRBV9
CASSPGLAGETQYF	NA	TRBV18
CASTLDRVQEKLFF	NA	TRBV6-6
CASSDRGPLEQYF	NA	TRBV25-1
CASSLSFGLRRSSYEQYF	NA	TRBV27
CSVGGYNEQFF	NA	TRBV29-1
CASSLEGLVTDTQYF	NA	TRBV7-9
CATSRDLRDRVGETQYF	NA	TRBV15
CASSYLGTGGKETQYF	NA	TRBV5-6
CARLGVKAKNIQYF	NA	TRBV7-2
CASSQRGGREVGYTF	NA	TRBV7-2
CASSSGTGNTEAFF	NA	TRBV7-3
CASSPETGADYGYTF	NA	TRBV4-2
CASSLNRGLDEQFF	NA	TRBV27
CAWRGGQSTGNQPQHF	NA	TRBV30
CAVLSGYTEAFF	NA	TRBV10-3
CASSLGQGFGNTIYF	NA	TRBV7-7
CASTVLAGAHSTDTQYF	NA	TRBV5-4
CASSYSNPGNYGYTF	NA	TRBV6-6
CASSNRGGSNTEAFF	NA	TRBV19
CASSEEVGGGYTF	NA	TRBV2
CASSVGQGGGGYTF	NA	TRBV5-1
CASSSTGTGSLYGYTF	NA	TRBV9
CASSVRGTSGFDTQYF	NA	TRBV9
CASSRGDRRTEAFF	NA	TRBV7-9
CASSQVAGGSSYEQYF	NA	TRBV4-1
CASSQGGIYGYTF	NA	TRBV4-3
CASRSGGGRVTDTQYF	once	TRBV7-9
CASNGTGTGDYSNQPQHF	once	TRBV21-1
CASSQGGYNQPQHF	NA	TRBV4-1
CASSVFDGVGAGNTIYF	NA	TRBV7-9
CASSDDFTGGQPQHF	NA	TRBV2
CSVEDPDNTSRGKLFF	many	TRBV29-1
CASSYRRRSETGTGTDTQYF	NA	TRBV5-4
CASSQVTGDLYGYTF	NA	TRBV4-3
CASSLGVSTGQGVADTQYF	NA	TRBV5-1
CASSSEVSILSSGNTIYF	many	TRBV5-1
CASSSDRGDTQYF	NA	TRBV7-2
CASSLAGGPYEQYF	NA	TRBV7-8
CASSRAGAQETQYF	NA	TRBV7-2
CASSLAVTGGQPQHF	NA	TRBV7-9
CAWSVLAGHKDEQFF	NA	TRBV30
CASSFSHRAGEYGYTF	NA	TRBV7-8
CASSQVAQSNTGELFF	once	TRBV4-3
CASSFSVDTQYF	NA	TRBV5-5
CASSLEGMSNQPQHF	NA	TRBV7-2
CATSREGQETSMSSYNEQFF	NA	TRBV15
CASSQGAGEQYF	NA	TRBV4-1
CASSQPGVYNEQFF	NA	TRBV6-5
CASSLDGTWETQYF	NA	TRBV7-2
CASSTSGVPYEQYF	NA	TRBV7-9